A single sample gave rise to the 9 T cell receptor beta chains below, sequenced in a study of regulatory T cells in long-lasting Graves disease (dated by TCRdb to about 2021). Library preparation was by multiplex PCR. Sequencer: Illumina HiSeq 4000. To build TCR beta libraries, CDR3 regions were amplified by Arm-PCR using iRepertoire HTBI primers. The public reads were quality trimmed at Q25 with fastp and then assembled into clones with MiXCR by TCRdb, keeping productive beta chains. Duplicate CDR3 protein sequences are folded into a single record with the most common DNA and genes. In all, the sample holds 400,000 to 450,000 distinct CDR3 sequences, and approximately 15% of those were seen once. Of the sample, over 15% falls within the top ten clones. Sample time point, as interpreted from the label and publication: newly diagnosed GD, antithyroid drugs for less than 3 months. RNA was extracted from PBMCs in TRIzol for both TCR sequencing and RNA sequencing.

The same data also went into a second study, on T cells in Graves' hyperthyroidism and ophthalmopathy.

This sample comprised peripheral blood mononuclear cells (PBMCs), obtained at new diagnosis, from a patient treated with antithyroid drugs. Receptor source: a woman aged 25 to 39 with Graves disease. Donor details come from another sample of the same person, matched by shared clones.

The DNA of the CDR3 is TGCAGTGTCCTACAGCAGGGATCAGCTTTCTTT. It is translated as CSVLQQGSAFF. The V and J genes are TRBV20-1 and TRBJ1-1; a weak D match, TRBD1 (5 bases). Germline loops: CDR1 DFQATT, CDR2 SNEGSKA (reference sequence). This CDR3 is built from 11 residues. Trimming took off 7 bases at V and 10 bases at J, with 16 bases between the two ends.

As to this clonotype: As the CDR3 is not closed by the conserved phenylalanine or tryptophan, this likely results from a read error. The chain uses TRBV20-1 and TRBJ2-1; possible D gene TRBD2, 5 bases. Germline CDR1 reads DFQATT; CDR2 reads SNEGSKA (reference sequence). There are 14 residues in the CDR3. Trimming left V 6 bases short and J 4 bases short, with 16 bases between. CDR3 sequence reads: CSARHWRSYNEQFC. In DNA, the CDR3 is TGCAGTGCGCGACATTGGAGGTCTTACAATGAGCAGTTCTGC.

This CDR3 reads CASSEGGQATFNYGYTF. Written as DNA, the CDR3 is TGTGCCAGCAGTGAGGGTGGACAGGCAACCTTTAACTATGGCTACACCTTC. The chain recombines TRBV25-1 with TRBJ1-2; the match to TRBD1 covers 7 bases. Germline V gene data show CDR1 as MGHDK and CDR2 as SYGVNS. V shed 3 bases, J shed 1 base, and the junction held 11 bases outside the gene matches. The CDR3 is made up of 17 amino acids.

This clonotype was picked up many times. V is TRBV20-1 and J is TRBJ2-3; 10 bases match TRBD2. This CDR3 is built from 15 residues. V trimming: 3 bases; J trimming: 3 bases; junction bases outside the gene matches: 6. Germline CDR1 and CDR2: DFQATT and SNEGSKA (reference sequence). CDR3 sequence: CSASQTSGMTDTQYF. The CDR3 nucleotides are TGCAGTGCTAGTCAAACTAGCGGGATGACAGATACGCAGTATTTT.

This clonotype has ten or more counts. The CDR3 DNA reads as TGTGCCAGCAGTGACAGTAGAGATCAGCCCCAGCATTTT. Translation: CASSDSRDQPQHF. The J gene is TRBJ1-5, the V gene TRBV6-1, with D hard to call. Germline assignment: CDR1 MNHNS and CDR2 SASEGT. Between the trimmed V and J ends, which lost 3 bases and 5 bases, there was a span of 8 bases. The CDR3 extends over 13 amino acids.

This clonotype has a count of ten or more. The chain employs TRBV20-1 and TRBJ2-5; TRBD2 matches 10 bases. Germline CDR1 DFQATT, CDR2 SNEGSKA (reference sequence). The CDR3 length is 14 residues. With 3 bases clipped from V and 1 base from J, the junction kept 2 bases outside the gene matches. CDR3 DNA sequence: TGCAGTGCTAGTACTAGCGGGGTCCAAGAGACCCAGTACTTC. Amino acids: CSASTSGVQETQYF.

The rearrangement uses TRBV7-9 and TRBJ2-3; D gene ambiguous. The CDR3 is 14 residues long. Germline CDR1 reads SEHNR; CDR2 reads FQNEAQ (reference sequence). Trimming removed 3 bases from V and 8 bases from J, with 15 bases in between. The CDR3 region is CASSLFPRQSTQYF. CDR3 bases: TGTGCCAGCAGCTTGTTCCCCCGCCAGAGTACGCAGTATTTT.

The table lists this clonotype with a few counts. V is TRBV19 and J is TRBJ2-1; D unclear. V lost 4 bases and J lost 0, with 7 bases in between. Germline CDR1 is LNHDA and CDR2 is SQIVND (reference sequence). There are 14 residues in the CDR3. The chain's CDR3 is CASSTTGSYNEQFF. CDR3 bases: TGTGCCAGTAGTACCACTGGCTCCTACAATGAGCAGTTCTTC.

This clonotype was counted ten times or more. V and J are TRBV30 and TRBJ1-1; no clear D. Trimming removed 3 bases from V and 5 bases from J, with 13 bases in between. The CDR3 is made up of 13 amino acids. Germline V lookup: CDR1 GTSNPN, CDR2 SVGIG (reference sequence). The CDR3 region is CAWSLGRGTEAFF. Written as DNA, the CDR3 is TGTGCCTGGAGCCTAGGGCGGGGTACTGAAGCTTTCTTT.